This entry concerns a single T cell receptor (beta chain). The antigen it binds to is not known. Base qualities are missing; no much larger clone stands one base away. V has 2 bases trimmed and J has 6 bases trimmed; junction bases matching no gene number 1. Including cysteine and phenylalanine, the CDR3 has 13 amino acids. Only CDR3 DNA remains: 39 bases, in frame from the first base. CDR1 KGHSH and CDR2 LQKENI were looked up in the germline V gene. In Seattle, one collaborating source enrolled patients while the infection was active and tracked those patients longitudinally over the course of disease. Whole blood was collected in K2EDTA tubes by collaborating institutions according to the institutions' own protocols. Collaborator samples were shipped for TCRbeta analysis as frozen whole blood, isolated PBMCs, or DNA extracted from either sample type. This sample is part of a study of blood T cell repertoires in COVID-19 (TCRdb year 2020). Background on the whole study: Samples from collaborators originated in the United States, Italy and Spain and spanned both the acute and convalescent phases of COVID-19. The repertoires were released in a freely available public database intended as a resource for research on the immune response to SARS-CoV-2. Subjects who had been exposed to COVID-19, were actively infected with it, or had recovered from it provided the deeply sampled blood TCRbeta repertoires that made up the dataset. Samples came from the ongoing ImmuneRACE study (first 160 participants) plus 1,254 subjects from 6 global collaborators. A de-identified subject ID, COVID-19 status, age in years and sex were almost always included in the sample metadata. Where HLA class I and class II types were available, the types were taken from metadata supplied by the sample provider, not from assay-based typing. The material from the prospective study consisted of cDNA or gDNA derived from T cells, B-cell-depleted T cells, or PBMCs.

The immunoSEQ Assay, a bias-controlled multiplex PCR, was used to amplify TCRbeta CDR3 regions from genomic DNA. Concerning the study's data processing: Nucleated cell counts per sample were estimated from amplification of reference gene primers within the assay. Sequence reads were collapsed and filtered to measure the absolute abundance of every unique TCRbeta CDR3 rearrangement. For each sample, productive Simpson clonality was calculated as the square root of Simpson's diversity index across productive rearrangements. Here the immuneACCESS table is served through TCRdb, limited to in-frame sequences with V and J called. Missing clones are a known gap in these copies; in checked studies unresolved V genes cover under half, and the rest lacks a known reason. V, J and clone size reflect that table, while D and trimming were determined from the DNA. Counted in this sample were about 130,000 clones; more than 75% of them appeared once. The biggest ten clones account for 4% to 5% of the sample.

Here is what the overall study found, with its caveats: How much clinical and demographic metadata was included differed by source and by participant, and the metadata was provided uncurated.

Sequences were obtained from peripheral blood. The chain joins TRBV18 to TRBJ1-3; 7 bases in the middle match TRBD1. The TCR sequence derives from a man aged 55 to 70 with COVID-19, enrolled during active disease. The DNA is as follows: TGTGCCAGCTCACCAGACAGGGTAAACACCATATATTTT. This yields the protein CASSPDRVNTIYF.